These 28 T cell receptor beta chains were all obtained from the same sample, sequenced in a study of PD-1 blockade in classical Hodgkin lymphoma. Assay used: immunoSEQ multiplex PCR; TCRdb lists only in-frame clones, some missing. The table has 40,000 to 45,000 clones, about two thirds seen once. Time point defined: cycle 4 day 1 (C4D1), after more than five weeks of nivolumab. Every patient relapsed after autologous stem cell transplantation, and brentuximab vedotin exposure varied. Sequenced material: peripheral blood mononuclear cells (PBMCs), taken before the fourth cycle of nivolumab. Receptors originate from a human donor with classical Hodgkin lymphoma.

V is TRBV5-4 and J is TRBJ2-3; 10 bases are shared with TRBD2. This CDR3 has 16 residues. The ends lost 5 bases at V and 6 bases at J; junction bases unmatched: 12. From germline, CDR1 is SGHNT and CDR2 YYREEE (reference sequence). The DNA for the CDR3 is TGTGCCAGCAGACCCCGGACTAGCGGACCTCCGGATACGCAGTATTTT. Translated: CASRPRTSGPPDTQYF. The variable domain in full, with the rest retrieved from reference TRBV5-4 and TRBJ2-3, is ETGVTQSPTHLIKTRGQQVTLRCSSQSGHNTVSWYQQALGQGPQFIFQYYREEENGRGNFPPRFSGLQFPNYSSELNVNALELDDSALYLCASRPRTSGPPDTQYFGPGTRLTVL.

The J gene is TRBJ1-1, the V gene TRBV11-2, with TRBD1 matching 8 bases. The germline CDR1 and CDR2 sequences are SGHAT and FQNNGV. V gave up 4 bases and J gave up 10 bases; unmatched junction bases: 17. CDR3 length: 16 residues. The CDR3 protein is CASSSVMSDRGVGAFF. The DNA of the CDR3 is TGTGCCAGCAGCTCTGTGATGTCCGACAGGGGCGTAGGAGCTTTCTTT.

This clone has just a few counts. V gene TRBV28 combines with J gene TRBJ1-4, with 7 bases identical to TRBD1. Germline V gene data show CDR1 as MDHEN and CDR2 as SYDVKM. The junction had 17 bases not matched to a gene; V was cut back by 2 bases and J by 8 bases. CDR3 length equals 18 residues. CDR3 nucleotides: TGTGCCAGCAGTTTACTCCTCCGGGACAGCCATAACTGGGAAAAACTGTTTTTT. It yields the protein CASSLLLRDSHNWEKLFF.

The chain has TRBV6-5 and TRBJ1-1; D unresolved. Germline lookup yields CDR1 MNHEY and CDR2 SVGAGI. CDR3 size: 11 residues. Trimming left V 7 bases short and J 11 bases short, with 14 bases between. The CDR3 DNA sequence: TGTGCCAGCAAATCGACTTATTGGGCTTTCTTT. Encoded protein: CASKSTYWAFF.

The rearrangement links TRBV4-2 to TRBJ2-3, with 8 positions matching TRBD2. Trimming cost V 2 bases and J 2 bases; bases outside gene matches: 12. Germline lookup yields CDR1 LGHNA and CDR2 YNFKEQ. CDR3 length: 18 amino acids. The CDR3 sequence: CASSQSLPAGGPTDTQYF. The DNA for the CDR3 is TGTGCCAGCAGCCAATCCCTTCCGGCGGGGGGCCCCACAGATACGCAGTATTTT.

The gene calls are TRBV5-4 and TRBJ2-7, with a possible D match to TRBD1 (6 bases). CDR1 and CDR2 from the germline V gene are SGHNT and YYREEE (reference sequence). This CDR3 has 14 amino acids. V lost 1 base and J 2 bases, leaving 10 bases between the germline ends. The CDR3 protein is CASSLTGTTYEQYF. The DNA of the CDR3 is TGTGCCAGCAGCTTGACAGGGACCACCTACGAGCAGTACTTC.

This rearrangement joins TRBV10-1 to TRBJ1-1, with unresolved D. V lost 0 bases to trimming and J lost 8 bases, with 4 bases between them. Germline assignment: CDR1 WNHNN and CDR2 SYGVQD (reference sequence). CDR3 size: 11 residues. CDR3 bases: TGCGCCAGCAGTGAGTCAGAGGAAGCTTTCTTT. It codes for CASSESEEAFF.

The chain recombines TRBV7-9 with TRBJ1-1; no definite D call. The germline gives CDR1 SEHNR, CDR2 FQNEAQ (reference sequence). The CDR3 length is 15 residues. The V and J ends lost 3 bases and 3 bases respectively, with 14 bases between them. The CDR3 DNA follows: TGTGCCAGCAGCTTTGTTCAGATTGGGGACACTGAAGCTTTCTTT. Translated, it gives CASSFVQIGDTEAFF.

V and J are TRBV4-1 and TRBJ2-1; 9 bases line up with TRBD1. J gave up 7 bases and V 0 bases, and 4 bases lay outside the gene matches. The CDR3 covers 15 residues. CDR1 MGHRA and CDR2 YSYEKL come from the germline V gene. CDR3 amino acids: CASSQDGTGWNEQFF. CDR3 nucleotides: TGCGCCAGCAGCCAAGATGGGACAGGGTGGAATGAGCAGTTCTTC.

The chain is built from TRBV10-3 and TRBJ2-6; D is undetermined. CDR1 is ENHRY, CDR2 SYGVKD, per germline. The CDR3 contains 16 residues. V gave up 3 bases and J gave up 0 bases, with 9 bases separating them. The CDR3 bases are TGTGCCATCAGTGAACAGCCCAGCTCTGGGGCCAACGTCCTGACTTTC. This gives the protein CAISEQPSSGANVLTF.

The rearrangement joins TRBV15 to TRBJ2-7; TRBD1 or TRBD2 may be the D gene (5 bases each). CDR3 size: 13 residues. V was pared by 8 bases and J by 1 base, with 12 bases between. Germline loops: CDR1 LNHNV, CDR2 YYDKDF (reference sequence). The CDR3 sequence: CATSGDHSYEQYF. For the CDR3, the DNA is TGTGCCACCTCCGGGGACCATTCCTACGAGCAGTACTTC.

Within the sample, this clone is medium-sized. V is TRBV9 and J is TRBJ2-1, with D possibly TRBD2 on 7 matching bases. V gave up 10 bases and J gave up 7 bases, with 18 bases separating them. Germline CDR1 reads SGDLS; CDR2 reads YYNGEE. This CDR3 is built from 13 residues. The CDR3 DNA sequence: TGTGCCTCCAGAGGGGGGGCTGGGAATGAGCAGTTCTTC. This codes for CASRGGAGNEQFF.

The gene calls are TRBV30 and TRBJ1-5, with D possibly TRBD1 on 6 matching bases. This CDR3 contains 12 residues. V lost 4 bases to trimming and J lost 6 bases, with 10 bases between them. Germline CDR1 is GTSNPN and CDR2 is SVGIG (reference sequence). The CDR3 is CAWNRASQPQHF. For the CDR3, the DNA is TGTGCCTGGAACAGGGCTTCTCAGCCCCAGCATTTT.

The rearrangement uses TRBV7-2 and TRBJ2-2; no firm D call. The CDR3 is 16 amino acids. V lost 1 base to trimming and J lost 0 bases, with 9 bases between them. Germline assignment: CDR1 SGHTA and CDR2 FQGNSA. Here the CDR3 reads CASSLGFGANTGELFF. The CDR3 coding sequence is TGTGCCAGCAGCTTAGGTTTCGGCGCGAACACCGGGGAGCTGTTTTTT.

Points on this clone: Compared with germline, one end of the junction differs, possibly owing to a read error. This chain uses TRBV5-1 with TRBJ1-2, with 8 bases matching TRBD1. Germline V gene sequence: CDR1 SGHRS, CDR2 YFSETQ. This CDR3 region has 13 residues. For the CDR3, the DNA is TGCGCCAGCAGATTGGGACAGGACTATGGCTACACCTTC. Protein product: CASRLGQDYGYTF. Full variable domain (outside the CDR3, taken from reference TRBV5-1 and TRBJ1-2): KAGVTQTPRYLIKTRGQQVTLSCSPISGHRSVSWYQQTPGQGLQFLFEYFSETQRNKGNFPGRFSGRQFSNSRSEMNVSTLELGDSALYLCASRLGQDYGYTFGSGTRLTVV.

J is TRBJ1-1 and V is TRBV9; D unresolved. Germline V lookup: CDR1 SGDLS, CDR2 YYNGEE. Trimming took 0 bases from V and 5 from J, leaving 5 bases between them. CDR3 length: 12 residues. Here the CDR3 reads CASSVGGTEAFF. The DNA of the CDR3 is TGTGCCAGCAGCGTAGGGGGTACTGAAGCTTTCTTT.

V and J are TRBV7-3 and TRBJ2-1, with D unresolved. The CDR3 runs to 13 residues. Germline lookup yields CDR1 SGHTA and CDR2 FQGTGA. The germline V and J ends were trimmed by 4 bases and 4 bases, with 8 bases remaining between them. CDR3 sequence: CASSWARYNEQFF. The CDR3 bases are TGTGCCAGCAGCTGGGCAAGATACAATGAGCAGTTCTTC.

The chain uses TRBV9 and TRBJ2-3, with D unresolved. Trimming left V 3 bases short and J 2 bases short, with 16 bases between. CDR1 and CDR2 (germline): SGDLS, YYNGEE. This CDR3 has 16 amino acids. The CDR3 bases are TGTGCCAGCAGCGCACTTCCTAGACCAGACACAGATACGCAGTATTTT. Translating gives CASSALPRPDTDTQYF.

This clone has just a few counts. The chain couples TRBV29-1 to TRBJ2-7, with D uncertain. Germline CDR1 SQVTM, CDR2 ANQGSEA. The CDR3 length is 11 residues. V lost 5 bases to trimming and J lost 4 bases, with 9 bases between them. The CDR3: CSVYDSYEQYF. CDR3 bases: TGCAGCGTTTATGACTCATACGAGCAGTACTTC.

The chain carries TRBV7-8 and TRBJ1-5; D remains ambiguous. V was shortened by 4 bases and J by 5 bases, with 15 bases between the two germline ends. The CDR3 is 15 amino acids. Germline V gene lookup returns CDR1 SGHVS and CDR2 FQNEAQ. The CDR3 is CASSSPGERDQPQHF. The CDR3 coding sequence is TGTGCCAGCAGCTCCCCCGGGGAACGAGATCAGCCCCAGCATTTT.

The V and J genes are TRBV18 and TRBJ2-3, with D unclear. The CDR3 loop spans 14 amino acids. Trimming took 3 bases from V and 2 from J, leaving 9 bases between them. Germline values: CDR1 KGHSH, CDR2 LQKENI. The CDR3 nucleotides read TGTGCCAGCTCACCGGGAACTAACACAGATACGCAGTATTTT. It translates to CASSPGTNTDTQYF.

The chain combines TRBV2 with TRBJ2-3, with unresolved D. Trimming removed 7 bases from V and 6 bases from J, with 5 bases in between. Germline CDR1 SNHLY, CDR2 FYNNEI. This CDR3 has 10 residues. This CDR3 reads CASNRDTQYF. DNA of the CDR3: TGTGCCAGCAATAGGGATACGCAGTATTTT. Together with reference TRBV2 and TRBJ2-3, the CDR3 gives the full variable domain: EPEVTQTPSHQVTQMGQEVILRCVPISNHLYFYWYRQILGQKVEFLVSFYNNEISEKSEIFDDQFSVERPDGSNFTLKIRSTKLEDSAMYFCASNRDTQYFGPGTRLTVL.

The chain is built from TRBV27 and TRBJ1-2; D gene uncertain. Germline V gives CDR1 MNHEY, CDR2 SMNVEV (reference sequence). Trimming stripped 2 bases from V and 2 bases from J, with 6 bases between. This CDR3 has 13 residues. The CDR3 loop is CASSLVPNYGYTF. The CDR3 bases are TGTGCCAGCAGTTTAGTCCCCAACTATGGCTACACCTTC.

This clone qualifies as medium-sized. This chain joins TRBV7-9 and TRBJ2-2; possibly TRBD1 for D (6 bases). This CDR3 has 14 amino acids. Germline loops: CDR1 SEHNR, CDR2 FQNEAQ (reference sequence). V shed 11 bases and J shed 3 bases, with 16 bases lying between them. The CDR3 loop is CAVPSGQYTGELFF. CDR3 nucleotide sequence: TGTGCCGTGCCATCTGGACAGTACACCGGGGAGCTGTTTTTT.

This clone was seen more than once but under ten times. The chain has TRBV7-5 and TRBJ2-7; the D call of TRBD1 is as the table states it, not checked on the DNA. TRBV7-5 represents a pseudogene. The CDR3 runs to 13 residues. The CDR3 region is CASGQGGTYEQYF. The CDR3 coding sequence is TGTGCCAGTGGACAGGGGGGAACCTACGAGCAGTACTTC.

This rearrangement joins TRBV6-1 to TRBJ2-3; D ambiguous. The CDR3 extends over 18 amino acids. Trimming removed 1 base at V and 2 bases at J, with 19 bases between. Germline CDR1 and CDR2: MNHNS and SASEGT. The CDR3 sequence: CASSEELRPLSYTDTQYF. The CDR3 region has the DNA TGTGCCAGCAGTGAAGAACTCCGACCCCTTAGTTACACAGATACGCAGTATTTT.

This rearrangement joins TRBV25-1 to TRBJ1-5; 7 bases are shared with TRBD1. Per the germline V gene, CDR1 is MGHDK and CDR2 is SYGVNS. The CDR3 is 13 residues long. Trimming took 5 bases from V and 6 from J; bases not matched to a gene: 4. The CDR3 sequence: CASSSGGPQPQHF. Here the CDR3 DNA reads TGTGCCAGCAGTTCAGGGGGTCCTCAGCCCCAGCATTTT.

This clone was found once. This chain connects TRBV5-1 to TRBJ2-3; 7 positions agree with TRBD1. The trim removed 3 bases at V and 6 bases at J, leaving 19 bases unmatched. Germline V gene sequence: CDR1 SGHRS, CDR2 YFSETQ. CDR3 size: 18 residues. CDR3: CASSWGNRDSYFSDTQYF. The CDR3, as DNA: TGCGCCAGCAGCTGGGGGAACCGGGACAGTTATTTTAGTGATACGCAGTATTTT. The full variable domain, rest sourced from reference TRBV5-1 and TRBJ2-3, is KAGVTQTPRYLIKTRGQQVTLSCSPISGHRSVSWYQQTPGQGLQFLFEYFSETQRNKGNFPGRFSGRQFSNSRSEMNVSTLELGDSALYLCASSWGNRDSYFSDTQYFGPGTRLTVL.